This TCR beta chain was sequenced during a study of yellow fever vaccine responses in identical twins. Overall study findings and caveats: Twin vaccine T cell responses reportedly seemed partly convergent, partly personalized.

As concerns this clonotype: The target antigen is unknown.

TCRdb re-derived calls from the RT-PCR reads in MiXCR, one entry per CDR3 protein. The sample records 20,000 or so distinct CDR3 sequences, 65% to 85% being singletons. The V and J ends lost 0 bases and 7 bases respectively, with 21 bases between them. The CDR3 contains 17 residues. Per the germline V gene, CDR1 is DFQATT and CDR2 is SNEGSKA (reference sequence). This clonotype originated in a woman aged 18-29 years who received the yellow fever vaccine. The chain is built from TRBV20-1 and TRBJ2-2, with a weak D call TRBD2 (7 bases). The specimen comprised T cells from blood (PBMCs), unsorted or a sorted subset (not recorded which), sampled before or after yellow fever vaccination (not recorded which). CDR3 sequence: CSARDRKGGGAVGELFF. Written as DNA, the CDR3 is TGCAGTGCTAGAGATCGCAAAGGGGGGGGGGCGGTCGGGGAGCTGTTTTTT.